The rows below give T cell receptor beta chains drawn from one sample of a study of PD-1 blockade in classical Hodgkin lymphoma. Repertoires were generated with immunoSEQ multiplex PCR, while TCRdb's copy carries only in-frame clones and drops some. The data contain about 27,000 clones, more than 60% of them singletons. The sample consisted of CD4+ T cells from blood, taken at baseline. These receptors were obtained from a human donor with classical Hodgkin lymphoma. Each CDR3 is given with its conserved first and last residue. Each record gives: V gene, J gene, clone size, CDR3 protein. For some rows the clone size is stated as once, few or many, or as a class when expanded; others skip it.

v_gene: TRBV6-5
j_gene: TRBJ2-1
abundance: .
CDR3aa: CASSYETADNEQFF

v_gene: TRBV19
j_gene: TRBJ2-7
abundance: .
CDR3aa: CASRTGGSYEQYF

v_gene: TRBV5-4
j_gene: TRBJ2-7
abundance: .
CDR3aa: CASSPPPNYEQYF

v_gene: TRBV30
j_gene: TRBJ2-7
abundance: .
CDR3aa: CAWRAKGRPFHEQYF

v_gene: TRBV27
j_gene: TRBJ1-3
abundance: .
CDR3aa: CASRRTGTEIGNTIYF

v_gene: TRBV5-8
j_gene: TRBJ2-1
abundance: .
CDR3aa: CASSLVLSLQLYNEQFF

v_gene: TRBV7-2
j_gene: TRBJ1-1
abundance: .
CDR3aa: CASNRPNTEAFF

v_gene: TRBV7-3
j_gene: TRBJ1-6
abundance: once
CDR3aa: CASSLGGFQLNSPLHF

v_gene: TRBV7-6
j_gene: TRBJ2-7
abundance: .
CDR3aa: CASSPGGAKDYEQYF

v_gene: TRBV7-9
j_gene: TRBJ1-6
abundance: few
CDR3aa: CASSLGEGSPLHF

v_gene: TRBV27
j_gene: TRBJ1-4
abundance: once
CDR3aa: CASSRAGTGHEKLFF

v_gene: TRBV6-1
j_gene: TRBJ2-5
abundance: .
CDR3aa: CATQLLAGVETQYF

v_gene: TRBV5-4
j_gene: TRBJ2-7
abundance: .
CDR3aa: CASSLLGGGEQYF

v_gene: TRBV2
j_gene: TRBJ1-6
abundance: few
CDR3aa: CASTPGQGILPLHF

v_gene: TRBV30
j_gene: TRBJ1-1
abundance: .
CDR3aa: CAWSPFLYEAFF

v_gene: TRBV19
j_gene: TRBJ2-5
abundance: .
CDR3aa: CASSIRWGSQETQYF

v_gene: TRBV7-9
j_gene: TRBJ2-1
abundance: .
CDR3aa: CASSFGGYNEQFF

v_gene: TRBV28
j_gene: TRBJ2-7
abundance: .
CDR3aa: CASSFAAASYHEQYF

v_gene: TRBV30
j_gene: TRBJ1-1
abundance: .
CDR3aa: CAWSGQGSTEAFF

v_gene: TRBV2
j_gene: TRBJ2-3
abundance: .
CDR3aa: CASSHDSLVMSTDTQYF

v_gene: TRBV27
j_gene: TRBJ2-3
abundance: .
CDR3aa: CASSLSTGSSGTDTQYF

v_gene: TRBV7-9
j_gene: TRBJ1-1
abundance: .
CDR3aa: CASSREGVTEAFF

v_gene: TRBV30
j_gene: TRBJ2-1
abundance: .
CDR3aa: CAWSSINEQFF

v_gene: TRBV5-1
j_gene: TRBJ2-2
abundance: once
CDR3aa: CASSLSGGNTGELFF

v_gene: TRBV30
j_gene: TRBJ2-1
abundance: .
CDR3aa: CAWSRGIAGPNEQFF

v_gene: TRBV7-2
j_gene: TRBJ2-7
abundance: .
CDR3aa: CASSLAPTGSEQYF